This is a list of T cell receptor beta chains from one sample in a study of kidney transplant recipient with SARS-CoV-2 infection. MiXCR, applied by TCRdb to the reads, yields one record per CDR3 protein. The sample includes about 250,000 distinct CDR3 sequences, about 30% of them seen just once. This specimen consisted of a blood sample, obtained at baseline and around day 110 from a kidney transplant recipient. The receptors come from a male patient aged 25 to 39 who had COVID-19 and was a kidney transplant recipient. Part of the T cells may come from the graft donor. CDR3s include the opening cysteine and the closing phenylalanine or tryptophan. A D gene is named only where the DNA matches it firmly. Size is omitted from some rows. Given values are once, few, many or a class for expanded clones.

J gene | V gene | clone size | D gene | CDR3 protein | CDR3 DNA
TRBJ2-3 | TRBV19 | - | - | CASSLGHPISTDTQYF | TGTGCCAGTAGTTTAGGACACCCTATATCCACAGATACGCAGTATTTT
TRBJ1-2 | TRBV19 | many | TRBD1 | CASNPGQGAGVGGYTF | TGTGCCAGTAATCCGGGACAGGGGGCCGGTGTCGGTGGCTACACCTTC
TRBJ1-2 | TRBV2 | - | - | CASSENRQVYYGYTF | TGTGCCAGCAGTGAAAATAGACAGGTCTACTATGGCTACACCTTC
TRBJ1-1 | TRBV7-2 | few | TRBD1 | CASSLGSYRGSEAFF | TGTGCCAGCAGCTTAGGTTCATACAGGGGATCTGAAGCTTTCTTT
TRBJ1-4 | TRBV3-1 | many | - | CASSQNGWTEKLFF | TGTGCCAGCAGCCAAAATGGGTGGACAGAAAAACTGTTTTTT
TRBJ1-1 | TRBV12-3/TRBV12-4 | many | - | CASSFETENTEAFF | TGTGCCAGCAGTTTCGAGACAGAGAACACTGAAGCTTTCTTT
TRBJ1-6 | TRBV11-2 | many | - | CASSSLAGGAGSPLHF | TGTGCCAGCAGCTCCCTGGCGGGGGGCGCGGGGTCACCCCTCCACTTT
TRBJ1-1 | TRBV7-6 | many | - | CASSSTEQAFF | TGTGCCAGCAGCTCCACCGAACAAGCTTTCTTT
TRBJ2-3 | TRBV20-1 | few | - | CSARPGVWSDTQYF | TGCAGTGCTAGACCGGGGGTATGGTCAGATACGCAGTATTTT
TRBJ1-3 | TRBV5-5 | - | - | CASSDQGFSGNTIYF | TGTGCCAGCAGTGATCAGGGCTTTTCTGGAAACACCATATATTTT
TRBJ1-2 | TRBV25-1 | - | - | CARSRHLEMGKTYGYTF | TGTGCCAGAAGTCGGCATTTAGAAATGGGAAAGACCTATGGATACACCTTC
TRBJ1-6 | TRBV7-8 | many | - | CASSFRREPNSPLHF | TGTGCCAGCAGCTTCAGACGGGAGCCCAATTCACCCCTCCACTTT
TRBJ1-2 | TRBV20-1 | many | - | CSARDPSRYTF | TGCAGTGCTAGAGATCCGTCGCGTTACACCTTC
TRBJ1-3 | TRBV2 | many | - | CASSETQFAGNTIYF | TGTGCCAGCAGTGAAACCCAGTTCGCTGGAAACACCATATATTTT
TRBJ2-3 | TRBV20-1 | few | - | CSASDRLGSDTQYF | TGCAGTGCTTCCGACAGGCTAGGATCAGATACGCAGTATTTT
TRBJ2-5 | TRBV7-6 | - | - | CASSLAGWDYQETQYF | TGTGCCAGCAGCTTAGCGGGGTGGGACTACCAAGAGACCCAGTACTTC
TRBJ2-2 | TRBV12-5 | many | - | CASGLRSRRGTGELFF | TGTGCTAGTGGTTTGAGGAGTCGCAGAGGCACCGGGGAGCTGTTTTTT
TRBJ1-1 | TRBV6-2/TRBV6-3 | few | - | CASSYGGSTEAFF | TGTGCCAGCAGTTACGGAGGGAGTACTGAAGCTTTCTTT
TRBJ1-1 | TRBV20-1 | many | - | CSVPGTLNTEAFF | TGCAGTGTTCCCGGGACGTTGAACACTGAAGCTTTCTTT
TRBJ2-7 | TRBV10-2 | many | - | CASRLGRGESSYEQYF | TGCGCCAGCAGATTGGGGAGGGGGGAATCCTCCTACGAGCAGTACTTC
TRBJ1-5 | TRBV27 | many | - | CASSTNNQPQHF | TGTGCCAGCAGCACCAACAATCAGCCCCAGCATTTT
TRBJ2-3 | TRBV30 | few | TRBD2 | CAWRGTSGRRDTQYF | TGTGCCTGGAGGGGGACTAGCGGGCGGCGTGATACGCAGTATTTT
TRBJ2-1 | TRBV4-1 | few | TRBD2 | CASSSSGSGGPYNEQFF | TGCGCCAGCAGCTCCTCGGGTAGCGGGGGTCCTTACAATGAGCAGTTCTTC
TRBJ1-5 | TRBV28 | many | - | CASSLLAGRPYQPQHF | TGTGCCAGCAGTTTGTTAGCAGGGAGGCCTTATCAGCCCCAGCATTTT
TRBJ2-1 | TRBV25-1 | few | - | CASSEYPGLHSYNEQFF | TGTGCCAGCAGTGAATACCCGGGACTCCATTCCTACAATGAGCAGTTCTTC
TRBJ2-2 | TRBV20-1 | many | - | CSARDRMNTGELFF | TGCAGTGCTAGAGACAGGATGAACACCGGGGAGCTGTTTTTT
TRBJ1-2 | TRBV10-2 | - | - | CASSGYTTSRKTYGYTF | TGCGCCAGCAGTGGATACACCACTTCTAGAAAGACCTATGGCTACACCTTC
TRBJ1-2 | TRBV7-9 | many | TRBD1 | CASSLRVERTGRDGYTF | TGTGCCAGCAGCTTAAGAGTCGAAAGGACAGGGAGGGATGGCTACACCTTC
TRBJ1-2 | TRBV12-3/TRBV12-4 | many | - | CASSGFLTAGKTYGYTF | TGTGCCAGCAGTGGCTTTCTCACAGCAGGAAAGACCTATGGCTACACCTTC
TRBJ2-6 | TRBV24-1 | few | - | CATSDRRGSGANVLTF | TGTGCCACCAGTGATCGTCGGGGGTCTGGGGCCAACGTCCTGACTTTC
TRBJ1-1 | TRBV5-4 | - | - | CASSLNGREKAEAFF | TGTGCCAGCAGCTTGAACGGCAGGGAAAAGGCTGAAGCTTTCTTT
TRBJ2-7 | TRBV7-2 | many | - | CASSLATLTYEQYF | TGTGCCAGCAGCTTAGCGACCTTAACCTACGAGCAGTACTTC
TRBJ2-5 | TRBV5-4 | - | - | CASSPGPRRQETQYF | TGTGCCAGCAGCCCGGGACCAAGGCGCCAAGAGACCCAGTACTTC
TRBJ1-2 | TRBV6-6 | many | - | CASSRHSGGRKTYGYTF | TGTGCCAGCAGTCGTCATTCAGGTGGGAGAAAGACCTATGGCTACACCTTC
TRBJ2-4 | TRBV7-8 | few | - | CASSLRVGLLAKNIQYF | TGTGCCAGCAGCTTAAGGGTGGGGCTCCTAGCCAAAAACATTCAGTACTTC
TRBJ1-5 | TRBV5-6 | many | - | CASSFSGAASNQPQHF | TGTGCCAGCAGCTTTTCTGGGGCTGCGAGCAATCAGCCCCAGCATTTT
TRBJ1-1 | TRBV29-1 | many | - | CSVGWGGTAEAFF | TGCAGCGTTGGATGGGGGGGAACCGCTGAAGCTTTCTTT
TRBJ2-1 | TRBV19 | many | TRBD2 | CASSGGGAPYNEQFF | TGTGCCAGTAGCGGCGGGGGGGCCCCCTACAATGAGCAGTTCTTC
TRBJ2-2 | TRBV25-1 | many | - | CASSAAGPVVTGELFF | TGTGCCAGCAGTGCCGCAGGTCCAGTTGTTACCGGGGAGCTGTTTTTT